The TCR beta chain described here comes from a study of T-cell reconstitution after alpha-beta-depleted transplantation in children. Study findings and constraints: Expanded clones from the graft, numbering several hundred, reportedly supplied alpha-beta T cells about two months after transplant. Among T cells one year after transplant, newly produced cells accounted for most counts and diversity.

Preparation of the TCRbeta library used unique molecular identifiers. Via MiXCR, TCRdb re-called the PCR reads, giving one row per CDR3 protein. In the table there are fewer than 550,000 distinct CDR3 sequences, roughly 10% of which are singletons. Many counts were recorded for this clonotype. The antigen remains unidentified. The CDR3 has 16 amino acids. J gave up 1 base and V 0 bases, and 4 bases lay outside the gene matches. CDR1 and CDR2 from the germline V gene are SGHRS and YFSETQ. The sequencing used PBMCs, mostly from graft donor cells, collected 180 days after TCRalphabeta/CD19-depleted stem cell transplant. This clonotype was obtained from a female patient between 2 and 15 years old who had a stem cell transplant for aplastic anemia, so the T cells may come from the graft donor. The rearrangement links TRBV5-1 to TRBJ2-5, with 9 bases matching TRBD2. The CDR3 sequence is CASSLVTTSGQETQYF. CDR3 in DNA: TGCGCCAGCAGCTTGGTTACGACTAGCGGCCAAGAGACCCAGTACTTC.